This T cell receptor beta chain came from a study of beta chain features in type 1 diabetes. Turning to the study itself: Patients looked much like healthy donors when it came to age, gender and cell yields. Whole-study findings and limits: Researchers report that Type 1 diabetes patients had moderately but significantly shorter TCRB CDR3s across all four CD4+ subsets.

A CD45RO/CCR7/CD25/CD127/CD95/CD27 panel sorted naive, central memory, regulatory and stem cell-like memory CD4+ cells. CDR1 is KGHSH, CDR2 LQKENI, per germline. The CDR3 runs 15 residues. V was trimmed by 3 bases and J by 2 bases, leaving 12 bases between them. Points on this clone: Its specificity is not known.

cDNA synthesis used the whole RNA isolate, giving expressed TCRB sequences. Assay: immunoSEQ multiplex PCR; the TCRdb copy retains only in-frame clones and omits some. This sample carries about 650,000 clones, around 12% of them seen once, and the ten largest clones take about 0.11%. The sequence was obtained from a man younger than 45 with type 1 diabetes. The chain recombines TRBV18 with TRBJ2-3; D unresolved. Input material: naive CD4+ T cells from blood. The CDR3 DNA reads TGTGCCAGCTCACCTCCTTGGGTGACCACAGATACGCAGTATTTT. This gives the protein CASSPPWVTTDTQYF.